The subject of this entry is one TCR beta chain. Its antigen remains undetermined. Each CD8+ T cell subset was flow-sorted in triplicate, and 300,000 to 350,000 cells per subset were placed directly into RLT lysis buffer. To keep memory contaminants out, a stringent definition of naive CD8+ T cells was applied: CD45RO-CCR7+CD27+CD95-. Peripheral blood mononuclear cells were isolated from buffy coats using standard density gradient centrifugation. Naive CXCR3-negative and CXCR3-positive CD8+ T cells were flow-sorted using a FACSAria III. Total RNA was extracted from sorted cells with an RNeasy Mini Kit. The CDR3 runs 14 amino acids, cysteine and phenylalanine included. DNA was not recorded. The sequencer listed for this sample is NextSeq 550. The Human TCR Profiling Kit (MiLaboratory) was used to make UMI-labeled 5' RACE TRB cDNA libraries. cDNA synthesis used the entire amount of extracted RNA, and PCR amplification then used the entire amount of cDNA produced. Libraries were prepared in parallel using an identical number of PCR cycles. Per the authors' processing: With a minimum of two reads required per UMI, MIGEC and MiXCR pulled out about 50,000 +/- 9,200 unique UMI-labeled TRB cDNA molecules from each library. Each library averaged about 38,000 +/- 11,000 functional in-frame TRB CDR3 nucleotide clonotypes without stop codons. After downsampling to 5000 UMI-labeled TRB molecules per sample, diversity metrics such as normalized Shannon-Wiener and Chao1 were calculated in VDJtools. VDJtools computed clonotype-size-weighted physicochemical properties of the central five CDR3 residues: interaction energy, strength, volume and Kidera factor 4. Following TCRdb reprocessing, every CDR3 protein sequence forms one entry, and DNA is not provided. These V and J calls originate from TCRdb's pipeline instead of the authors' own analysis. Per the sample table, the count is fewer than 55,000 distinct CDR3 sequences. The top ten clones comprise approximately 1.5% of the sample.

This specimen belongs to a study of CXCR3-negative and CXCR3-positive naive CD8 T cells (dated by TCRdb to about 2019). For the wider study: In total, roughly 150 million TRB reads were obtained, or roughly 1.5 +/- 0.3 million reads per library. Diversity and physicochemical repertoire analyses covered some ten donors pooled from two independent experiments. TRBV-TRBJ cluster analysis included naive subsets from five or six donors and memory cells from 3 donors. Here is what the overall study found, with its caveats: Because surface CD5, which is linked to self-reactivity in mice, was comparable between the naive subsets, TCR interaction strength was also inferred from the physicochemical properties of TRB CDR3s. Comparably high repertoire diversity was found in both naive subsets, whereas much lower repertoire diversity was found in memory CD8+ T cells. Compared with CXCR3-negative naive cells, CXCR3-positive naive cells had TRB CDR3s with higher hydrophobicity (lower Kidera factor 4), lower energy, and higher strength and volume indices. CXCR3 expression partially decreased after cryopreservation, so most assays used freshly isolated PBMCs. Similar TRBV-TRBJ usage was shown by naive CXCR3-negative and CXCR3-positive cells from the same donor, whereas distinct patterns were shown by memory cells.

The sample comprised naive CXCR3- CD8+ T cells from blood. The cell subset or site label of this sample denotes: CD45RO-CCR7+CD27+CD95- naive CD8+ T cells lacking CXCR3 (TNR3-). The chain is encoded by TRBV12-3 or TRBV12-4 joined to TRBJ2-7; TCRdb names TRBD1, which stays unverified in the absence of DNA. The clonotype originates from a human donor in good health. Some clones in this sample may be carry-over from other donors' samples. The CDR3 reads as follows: CASSPEGQAYEQYF.